This T cell receptor beta chain originates from a study of blood T cell repertoires in COVID-19. Individuals aged roughly 18 to 95 years were recruited from around 22 US areas. A remark on this clone: The identical CDR3 is also encoded by other nucleotide sequences in the sample.

Measured with immunoSEQ multiplex PCR; TCRdb has only the in-frame clones, and not every one. The sample lists some 150,000 clones, approximately 84% occurring once. CDR1 is KGHSH, CDR2 LQKENI, per germline. Trimming cost V 3 bases and J 2 bases; bases outside gene matches: 3. CDR3 length: 15 amino acids. V gene TRBV18 combines with J gene TRBJ2-1; 8 nucleotides align to TRBD2. Sequencing used PBMCs or T cells enriched from blood (not recorded which). This TCR was recovered from a young woman who had been exposed to COVID-19. The CDR3 nucleotides read TGTGCCAGCTCACCCACTAGCGGAACCTACAATGAGCAGTTCTTC. This sequence encodes CASSPTSGTYNEQFF.